This TCR beta chain was recorded in a study of blood T cell repertoires in COVID-19 (dated by TCRdb to 2020 to 2021). With regard to the full study: Samples covering the acute and convalescent phases of COVID-19 were provided by collaborators in the United States, Italy and Spain. The material from the prospective study consisted of cDNA or gDNA derived from T cells, B-cell-depleted T cells, or PBMCs. The dataset comprised deeply sampled blood TCRbeta repertoires from subjects exposed to, actively infected with, or recovered from COVID-19. The repertoires were released in a freely available public database intended as a resource for research on the immune response to SARS-CoV-2. Samples came from the ongoing ImmuneRACE study (first 160 participants) plus 1,254 subjects from 6 global collaborators. The sample metadata nearly always contained a de-identified subject ID, COVID-19 status, age in years and sex. Where available, HLA class I and class II types were taken from metadata supplied by the sample provider and were not determined by assay-based typing. The investigation overall reported the following: The quantity of clinical and demographic metadata differed by source and by participant and was supplied without curation.

From V the trimming removes 3 bases and from J it removes 7 bases, while the gene matches leave 14 bases of the junction unaccounted for. The germline V gene provides CDR1 KGHSH and CDR2 LQKENI. Its CDR3 holds 17 amino acids, cysteine through phenylalanine. Of the read, only the CDR3 DNA is kept; its 51 bases are in frame from base 1. In the case of this clone: The antigen it binds to is not known. No much larger clone is present one base from it, and per-base qualities are unavailable.

The immunoSEQ Assay, a bias-controlled multiplex PCR, was used to amplify TCRbeta CDR3 regions from genomic DNA. Processing in the source paper ran as follows. The number of nucleated cells in each sample was estimated from the amplification of reference gene primers within the assay. To quantify the absolute abundance of each unique TCRbeta CDR3 rearrangement, sequence reads were collapsed and filtered. For each sample, productive Simpson clonality was calculated as the square root of Simpson's diversity index over productive rearrangements. TCRdb carries this immuneACCESS record with in-frame sequences only. Its versions omit some clonotypes, under half of them owing to an unresolved V gene in the studies checked, with the rest unexplained. The V and J calls and clone size were taken over from that table, and D and trimming were inferred from the DNA. The sample table records a few hundred thousand clones; 70% to 90% of these occur just once. Around 10% of the sample is taken by the ten largest.

The collaborating institutions used their own protocols to collect whole blood in K2EDTA tubes. For TCRbeta analysis, collaborators shipped samples as frozen whole blood, isolated PBMCs, or DNA extracted from either of those sample types. This chain is built from TRBV18 and TRBJ2-1; 8 junctional bases match TRBD2. The TCR was taken from a woman aged 70-85 years with acute or convalescent COVID-19. Sequenced: peripheral blood. The nucleotide sequence is TGTGCCAGCTCACCCTCCTCAGGGCGGGGGGTATTTAATGAGCAGTTCTTC. Translated, it reads CASSPSSGRGVFNEQFF.